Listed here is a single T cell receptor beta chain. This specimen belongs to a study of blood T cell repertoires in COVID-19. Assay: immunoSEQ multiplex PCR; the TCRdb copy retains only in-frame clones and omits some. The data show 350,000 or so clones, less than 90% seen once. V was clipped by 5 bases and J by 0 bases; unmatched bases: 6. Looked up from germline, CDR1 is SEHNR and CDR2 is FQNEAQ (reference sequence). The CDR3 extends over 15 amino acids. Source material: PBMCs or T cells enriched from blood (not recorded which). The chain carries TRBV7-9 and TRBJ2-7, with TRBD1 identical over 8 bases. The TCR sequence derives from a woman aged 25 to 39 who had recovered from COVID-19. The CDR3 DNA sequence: TGTGCCAGCAGCCTCCGGACAGGGAACTCCTACGAGCAGTACTTC. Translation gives CASSLRTGNSYEQYF.